The 10 T cell receptor beta chains below were found in one sample sequenced in a study of shared clonotypes between healthy human individuals. Naive CD8 isolation took CD45RO-negative cells positively selected for CCR7 and excluded terminally differentiated effector memory CD45RA+ cells. Only in-frame clones appear in the TCRdb table, and some are missing; sequencing was by immunoSEQ multiplex PCR. The repertoire holds around 1.9 million clones, with roughly 93% as singletons. The sample was naive CD8+ T cells from PBMCs. These receptors came from a man aged 18 to 29 in good health. Some clones in this sample may be carry-over from other donors' samples.

The gene calls are TRBV28 and TRBJ2-1; TRBD2 aligns across 7 bases. From germline, CDR1 is MDHEN and CDR2 SYDVKM. The CDR3 has 15 residues. With V trimmed by 3 bases and J by 7 bases, 9 bases remained unmatched. The CDR3 DNA reads as TGTGCCAGCAGTTTTCGGGGGGTCCTGGGTAATGAGCAGTTCTTC. Protein: CASSFRGVLGNEQFF.

This sequence joins TRBV28 and TRBJ2-7, with D perhaps matching TRBD1 (6 bases). CDR1 and CDR2 (germline): MDHEN, SYDVKM. The CDR3 length is 12 residues. The V and J ends lost 10 bases and 4 bases respectively, with 14 bases between them. This CDR3 reads CAIGDTVYEQYF. CDR3 sequence (DNA): TGTGCCATCGGGGACACCGTATACGAGCAGTACTTC.

The chain recombines TRBV11-3 with TRBJ2-3; 10 nucleotides line up with TRBD2. The CDR3 has 14 amino acids. The V segment lost 3 bases and the J segment 4 bases; nucleotides outside the gene matches: 1. Germline CDR1 and CDR2: SGHNT and YENEEA. This chain's CDR3 is CASSFGLAADTQYF. In nucleotides, the CDR3 is TGTGCCAGCAGCTTCGGACTAGCGGCAGATACGCAGTATTTT.

Of note for this clone: The same CDR3 is also encoded by other DNA sequences in this sample. The rearrangement joins TRBV6-6 to TRBJ1-2, with D hard to call. The length of the CDR3 is 14 residues. Germline V CDR1 and CDR2: MNHNY, SVGAGI (reference sequence). V lost 0 bases to trimming and J lost 4 bases, with 9 bases between them. CDR3 residues: CASSYSEGVYGYTF. Here the CDR3 DNA reads TGTGCCAGCAGTTACTCGGAGGGTGTCTATGGCTACACCTTC.

The rearrangement joins TRBV27 to TRBJ1-2; D might be TRBD1 (5 bases). Germline CDR1 and CDR2: MNHEY and SMNVEV (reference sequence). The CDR3 contains 13 residues. V gave up 6 bases and J gave up 5 bases, with 13 bases separating them. The CDR3 nucleotides are TGTGCCAGCAGACGGGACGCAAGTTATGGCTACACCTTC. Its translation is CASRRDASYGYTF.

This chain uses TRBV29-1 with TRBJ1-2; TRBD1 agrees at 9 bases. There are 13 residues in the CDR3. The germline CDR1 and CDR2 sequences are SQVTM and ANQGSEA. V gave up 7 bases and J gave up 2 bases; unmatched junction bases: 5. CDR3 region: CSGGQGKNYGYTF. The CDR3 nucleotides are TGCAGCGGGGGACAGGGAAAGAACTATGGCTACACCTTC.

The chain couples TRBV11-2 to TRBJ2-1; no clear D. V gave up 1 base and J gave up 9 bases, with 7 bases separating them. Germline V gene lookup returns CDR1 SGHAT and CDR2 FQNNGV. CDR3 size: 12 residues. The CDR3 is CASSLGPGEQFF. The CDR3, as DNA: TGTGCCAGCAGCTTAGGTCCGGGTGAGCAGTTCTTC.

The chain joins TRBV9 to TRBJ2-1; no reliable D call. Germline V gene sequence: CDR1 SGDLS, CDR2 YYNGEE. V lost 0 bases and J 9 bases, leaving 10 bases between the germline ends. This CDR3 contains 13 residues. The CDR3 region has the DNA TGTGCCAGCAGCGTAGGCCGGGTGGGTGAGCAGTTCTTC. Residues: CASSVGRVGEQFF.

The J gene is TRBJ2-2, the V gene TRBV7-9; tentatively, D is TRBD1 or TRBD2 (5 bases each). Trimming stripped 3 bases from V and 0 bases from J, with 8 bases between. Germline V gene lookup returns CDR1 SEHNR and CDR2 FQNEAQ (reference sequence). The CDR3 has 15 amino acids. This CDR3 is CASSFGTANTGELFF. DNA of the CDR3: TGTGCCAGCAGCTTCGGGACGGCGAACACCGGGGAGCTGTTTTTT.

The chain carries TRBV9 and TRBJ1-2; 9 bases map to TRBD1. In germline, CDR1 is SGDLS, CDR2 YYNGEE. V shed 4 bases and J 4 bases; nucleotides not matched to a gene: 8. There are 15 residues in the CDR3. The CDR3 DNA follows: TGTGCCAGCAGCCCCGAGAGGGACAGGGTCTATGGCTACACCTTC. This sequence encodes CASSPERDRVYGYTF.